This passage covers 3 T cell receptor beta chains from one sample sequenced in a study of shared clonotypes between healthy human individuals. The table came from immunoSEQ multiplex PCR; TCRdb's copy has only in-frame clones and leaves some out. This table holds approximately 2.5 million clones, approximately 94% found once. The sequencing sample was made of naive CD4+ T cells sorted from blood. Subset here: CD45RA+ positively selected. The receptors here all came from a man aged 18 to 30 in good health.

The chain employs TRBV7-2 and TRBJ2-5, with D perhaps being TRBD1 or TRBD2 (5 bases each). Trimming took off 1 base at V and 9 bases at J, with 12 bases between the two ends. Germline values: CDR1 SGHTA, CDR2 FQGNSA. The CDR3 is 13 amino acids. The CDR3 is CASSLVGVGSQYF. CDR3 DNA sequence: TGTGCCAGCAGCTTAGTGGGGGTGGGGTCCCAGTACTTC.

This chain joins TRBV29-1 and TRBJ1-2, with TRBD1 matching 10 bases. Germline assignment: CDR1 SQVTM and CDR2 ANQGSEA. V lost 4 bases to trimming and J lost 4 bases; unmatched junction nucleotides: 9. The CDR3 length is 15 residues. Here the CDR3 reads CSVASGTGVVYGYTF. CDR3 bases: TGCAGCGTTGCGTCCGGGACAGGGGTAGTCTATGGCTACACCTTC.

This clone was counted a few times. The gene calls are TRBV10-3 and TRBJ1-1, with D maybe TRBD1 (6 bases). Germline V gives CDR1 ENHRY, CDR2 SYGVKD. The CDR3 spans 14 residues. V gave up 6 bases and J gave up 2 bases, with 13 bases separating them. The CDR3 DNA reads TGTGCCATCAGCGCAGGGGCCGCTAACACTGAAGCTTTCTTT. This translates into CAISAGAANTEAFF.